This T cell receptor beta chain is drawn from a study of tumor-infiltrating lymphocytes in localized non-small cell lung cancer. On the study more broadly: Each patient gave resected tumor and non-adjacent uninvolved lung tissue.

As for this clone: What it recognizes is unknown.

Notes on the study in general: IM1 and IM2 tumors showed no difference in T-cell fraction. Different pieces of the same tissue went to different assays, confounding technical variation with intratumor heterogeneity. Tumors had more T cell infiltration than uninvolved lung, per TCRbeta sequencing and CD3 counts.

Some clones are missing from TCRdb's copy, which holds only in-frame ones; the method was immunoSEQ multiplex PCR. Counted here are over 10,000 clones, roughly 85% occurring once; the ten biggest clones make up 12%. The sequence came from a human donor with non-small cell lung cancer. Sequenced input: uninvolved lung tissue not adjacent to the tumor.

The CDR3 sequence is CASRQGRRSSPLHF. The CDR3 region has the DNA TGTGCCAGCAGGCAGGGACGGAGGAGCTCACCCCTCCACTTT. The genes are TRBV6-5 and TRBJ1-6; TRBD1 might be the D (5 bases). This CDR3 region has 14 residues. V lost 6 bases, J lost 10 bases, and 16 bases lay in between. CDR1 MNHEY and CDR2 SVGAGI come from the germline V gene.